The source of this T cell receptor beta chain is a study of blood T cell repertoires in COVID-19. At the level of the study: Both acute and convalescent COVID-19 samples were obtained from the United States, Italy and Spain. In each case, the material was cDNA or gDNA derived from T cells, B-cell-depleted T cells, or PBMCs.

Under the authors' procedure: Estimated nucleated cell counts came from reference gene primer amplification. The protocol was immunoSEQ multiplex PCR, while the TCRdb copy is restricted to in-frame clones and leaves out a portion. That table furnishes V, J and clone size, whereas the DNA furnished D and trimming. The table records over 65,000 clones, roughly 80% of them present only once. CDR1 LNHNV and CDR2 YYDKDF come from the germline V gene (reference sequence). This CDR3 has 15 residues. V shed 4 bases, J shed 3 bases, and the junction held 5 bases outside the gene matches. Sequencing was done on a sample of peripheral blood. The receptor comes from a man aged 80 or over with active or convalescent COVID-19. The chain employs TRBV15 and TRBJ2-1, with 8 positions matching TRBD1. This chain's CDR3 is CATSNGQGGYNEQFF. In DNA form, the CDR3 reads TGTGCCACCAGCAACGGACAGGGTGGCTACAATGAGCAGTTCTTC.